One and the same sample provided the 9 T cell receptor beta chains below, sequenced in a study of cytomegalovirus exposure and HLA in healthy donors. Primers for the PCR totalled 60 Vbeta and 13 Jbeta. The protocol was immunoSEQ multiplex PCR, while the TCRdb copy is restricted to in-frame clones and leaves out a portion. The sample shows about 130,000 clones, over 60% of them seen only once. The sample consisted of PBMCs. These receptors originate from a female donor in good health and CMV-seropositive.

The rearrangement uses TRBV6-5 and TRBJ2-5; the D gene is possibly TRBD2 (6 bases). Germline V lookup: CDR1 MNHEY, CDR2 SVGAGI. This CDR3 region has 16 residues. V was pared by 1 base and J by 4 bases, with 16 bases between. The CDR3 bases are TGTGCCAGCAGTTACTTAGGTGGGGGGTTTGGAGAGACCCAGTACTTC. Its translation is CASSYLGGGFGETQYF.

This chain connects TRBV11-2 to TRBJ2-5, with no clear D. The J call may be wrong; the DNA end is better matched by TRBJ2-7. Per germline, CDR1 SGHAT and CDR2 FQNNGV. The CDR3 has 15 amino acids. CDR3 region: CASSSPQYGPYEQYF. CDR3 nucleotides: TGTGCCAGCAGCTCCCCCCAGTATGGGCCCTACGAGCAGTACTTC.

This chain joins TRBV7-9 and TRBJ1-3; TRBD1 matches at 7 bases. J was trimmed by 2 bases and V by 7 bases; bases with no gene match: 5. This CDR3 is built from 14 residues. Germline V gives CDR1 SEHNR, CDR2 FQNEAQ (reference sequence). The CDR3 coding sequence is TGTGCCAGCACCGATACAGGGGCTGGAAACACCATATATTTT. Its translation is CASTDTGAGNTIYF.

This chain links TRBV2 with TRBJ1-2, with 7 bases matching TRBD1. The V segment lost 4 bases and the J segment 4 bases; nucleotides outside the gene matches: 3. CDR1 is SNHLY and CDR2 is FYNNEI in the germline V gene. This CDR3 has 13 residues. As DNA, the CDR3 is TGTGCCAGCAGTGGGACAGGCCTCTATGGCTACACCTTC. Amino acids: CASSGTGLYGYTF.

The table lists this clone with a count of one. The chain combines TRBV7-2 with TRBJ2-2; 9 bases match TRBD2. The V gene's germline CDR1 is SGHTA and CDR2 FQGNSA. V gave up 6 bases and J gave up 0 bases; unmatched junction bases: 5. The CDR3 loop spans 16 amino acids. The CDR3: CASRPTSGANTGELFF. The CDR3 DNA is TGTGCCAGCAGACCGACTAGCGGAGCGAACACCGGGGAGCTGTTTTTT.

This clone was seen a handful of times. The chain couples TRBV4-1 to TRBJ2-7, with 8 bases aligning to TRBD1. J was trimmed by 2 bases and V by 3 bases; bases with no gene match: 3. Germline V lookup: CDR1 MGHRA, CDR2 YSYEKL. The CDR3 is 14 residues long. The CDR3: CASSQGQEPYEQYF. The CDR3, as DNA: TGCGCCAGCAGCCAGGGACAGGAACCCTACGAGCAGTACTTC.

This clone occurred once. The chain recombines TRBV25-1 with TRBJ2-1, with 7 bases aligning to TRBD1. The CDR3 runs to 16 residues. Looked up from germline, CDR1 is MGHDK and CDR2 is SYGVNS. V shed 6 bases, J shed 0 bases, and the junction held 8 bases outside the gene matches. DNA of the CDR3: TGTGCCAGCAGCCCAACCGGGACAGTCTCCTACAATGAGCAGTTCTTC. Its translation: CASSPTGTVSYNEQFF.

In this sample, this clone turned up a few times. The chain carries TRBV5-5 and TRBJ1-4; D might be TRBD1 (6 bases). Trimming stripped 5 bases from V and 7 bases from J, with 18 bases between. The germline V gene encodes CDR1 SGHKS and CDR2 YYEKEE (reference sequence). The length of the CDR3 is 15 residues. CDR3 amino acids: CASSRGGGVGEKLFF. CDR3 nucleotide sequence: TGTGCCAGCAGTCGAGGTGGGGGCGTGGGTGAAAAACTGTTTTTT.

This chain links TRBV5-5 with TRBJ2-7, with D perhaps matching TRBD1 (5 bases). The germline V gene encodes CDR1 SGHKS and CDR2 YYEKEE (reference sequence). Trimming pared 0 bases from V and 2 bases from J, leaving 12 bases between. The length of the CDR3 is 15 residues. CDR3 DNA: TGTGCCAGCAGCTTGGAAACTTGGACAACCTACGAGCAGTACTTC. Its translation: CASSLETWTTYEQYF.